This T cell receptor beta chain was recorded in a study of blood T cell repertoires in COVID-19. Study members were between roughly 18 and 89 years old and lived in some 22 US regions. In Cohort 3, a recovered donor had either two negative PCRs, clearance, or symptom resolution. Authors' data handling: From reference gene primer amplification, estimates of nucleated cell counts were derived. The protocol was immunoSEQ multiplex PCR, while the TCRdb copy is restricted to in-frame clones and leaves out a portion. For V, J and clone size, that table is used; D and trimming come from the DNA. Here the sample spans roughly 250,000 clones, just over 90% being singletons. V trimming: 3 bases; J trimming: 1 base; junction bases outside the gene matches: 4. This CDR3 is 15 amino acids long. The V gene's germline CDR1 is SGDLS and CDR2 YYNGEE.

The V gene is TRBV9, the J gene TRBJ1-2; TRBD1 aligns across 9 bases. This TCR was recovered from a woman younger than 35 who had recovered from COVID-19. The sample comprised PBMCs or T cells enriched from blood (not recorded which). The CDR3 DNA follows: TGTGCCAGCAGCGCCGGGACAGGGAATAACTATGGCTACACCTTC. As protein: CASSAGTGNNYGYTF.